This T cell receptor beta chain was sequenced in a study of identical twins. This clonotype was picked up many times. The antigen remains unidentified. Trimming shortened V by 0 bases and J by 10 bases, and 13 bases separated the two germline ends. CDR1 LGHDT and CDR2 YNNKEL come from the germline V gene (reference sequence). The CDR3 is 14 residues long. TCRdb used MiXCR to reprocess the 5' RACE reads, holding one entry per CDR3 protein. The data show approximately 690,000 distinct CDR3 sequences, with over 5% seen just once and approximately 1.6% held by the top ten. The study's findings and limits: A lower insertion count was a feature of abundant cord blood beta clonotypes, with no such feature in memory repertoires. Surplus twin overlap in beta out-of-frame sequences was less pronounced.

The receptor was isolated from a young man in good health. V usage is TRBV3-1 and J usage is TRBJ2-1; D is perhaps TRBD1 (6 bases). The sample was naive T cells sorted from blood. The CDR3 sequence is CASSQDLGTKEQFF. The CDR3 region has the DNA TGTGCCAGCAGCCAAGATCTCGGGACAAAGGAGCAGTTCTTC.